The entry that follows covers one T cell receptor beta chain sequence. Looked up from germline, CDR1 is SGHNT and CDR2 is YYREEE (reference sequence). The V gene lost 3 bases and the J gene lost 1 base, with 10 bases spanning the gap. The CDR3 consists of 14 residues. These data are taken from a study of beta chain features in type 1 diabetes. The authors reverse transcribed all of the isolated RNA, so sequencing captured expressed TCRB transcripts. The data were produced by immunoSEQ multiplex PCR, yet TCRdb's version contains in-frame clones alone and is incomplete. The sample shows about 240,000 clones, about 30% of them seen only once.

The clonotype originates from a young man in good health. The sequencing sample was made of central memory CD4+ T cells from blood. V gene TRBV5-4 combines with J gene TRBJ2-5, with unresolved D. CDR3 protein: CASSSRSSQETQYF. The CDR3 nucleotides are TGTGCCAGCAGCTCTAGGTCCTCCCAAGAGACCCAGTACTTC.